Sequencing of this T cell receptor (beta chain) was carried out in a study of blood T cell repertoires in COVID-19. Turning to the study itself: PBMCs, B-cell-depleted T cells, or T cells were the source of the cDNA or gDNA that made up the material.

The CDR3 has 15 residues. The germline V gene has CDR1 MGHDK and CDR2 SYGVNS. V was shortened by 1 base and J by 7 bases, with 16 bases between the two germline ends. TCRdb's copy holds only in-frame clones and misses some; the assay was immunoSEQ multiplex PCR. The data hold about 250,000 clones, with 70% to 90% observed a single time. This clone was counted once. The source is a woman in her 30s with active or convalescent COVID-19. The source material was peripheral blood. J is TRBJ2-5 and V is TRBV25-1; D might be TRBD2 (5 bases). The CDR3 DNA reads TGTGCCAGCAGTGAATCCTTGGCCGCTCGGGGGACCCAGTACTTC. Amino acid sequence: CASSESLAARGTQYF.